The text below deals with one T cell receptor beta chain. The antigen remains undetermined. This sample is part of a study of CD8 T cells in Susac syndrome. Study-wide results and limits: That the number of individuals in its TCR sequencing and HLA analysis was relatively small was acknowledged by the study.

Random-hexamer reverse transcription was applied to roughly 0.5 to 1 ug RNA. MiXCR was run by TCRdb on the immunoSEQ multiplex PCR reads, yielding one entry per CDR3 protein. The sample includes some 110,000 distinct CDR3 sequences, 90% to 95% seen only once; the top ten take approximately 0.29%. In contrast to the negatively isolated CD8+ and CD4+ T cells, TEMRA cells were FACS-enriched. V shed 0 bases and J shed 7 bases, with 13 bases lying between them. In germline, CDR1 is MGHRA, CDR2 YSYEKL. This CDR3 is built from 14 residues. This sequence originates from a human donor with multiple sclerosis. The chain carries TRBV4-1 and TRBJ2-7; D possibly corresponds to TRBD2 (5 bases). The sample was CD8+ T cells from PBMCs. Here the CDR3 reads CASSQDRGRVEQYF. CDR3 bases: TGCGCCAGCAGCCAAGACCGGGGAAGGGTAGAGCAGTACTTC.